This T cell receptor beta chain was sequenced during a study of T cell responses to AZD1222 COVID-19 vaccine. Only in-frame clones appear in the TCRdb table, and some are missing; sequencing was by immunoSEQ multiplex PCR. The table records 90,000 to 150,000 clones, around 86% of them present only once. Germline V gene data show CDR1 as MNHEY and CDR2 as SMNVEV (reference sequence). V was trimmed by 5 bases and J by 3 bases, leaving 21 bases between them. The CDR3 is 17 amino acids. This chain connects TRBV27 to TRBJ2-3; D tentatively reads TRBD1 or TRBD2 (5 bases each). Specimen: peripheral blood, collected on day 0 of AZD1222 vaccination. The sequence came from an adult in good health. CDR3 in amino acids: CASSLLSGGWATDTQYF. The CDR3 nucleotides read TGTGCCAGCAGTCTACTGAGTGGGGGATGGGCGACAGATACGCAGTATTTT.